This T cell receptor (beta chain) derives from a study of vaccination effects on CD4 cells after COVID-19. About this clone itself: Its matching antigen is unknown.

The repertoire was sequenced with immunoSEQ multiplex PCR; TCRdb's copy has only in-frame clones and lacks some. The table includes some 36,000 clones, 55% to 80% detected once. The authors isolated CD4+ T cells after 10 days of culture. Looked up from germline, CDR1 is MNHEY and CDR2 is SVGAGI. The CDR3 extends over 13 amino acids. V gave up 0 bases and J gave up 4 bases, with 4 bases separating them. The sample was CD4+ T cells from PBMCs cultured without peptide, taken before COVID-19 vaccination. The chain couples TRBV6-5 to TRBJ1-3, with D unresolved. The receptor was isolated from a human donor who received a COVID-19 vaccine. Written as DNA, the CDR3 is TGTGCCAGCAGTTACTCATCAGGAAACACCATATATTTT. Amino acids: CASSYSSGNTIYF.